Given below is one T cell receptor (beta chain) in context. The antigen remains undetermined. PCR involved 60 Vbeta and 13 Jbeta primers. Sequenced by immunoSEQ multiplex PCR; TCRdb stores in-frame clones only, minus some. The sample shows some 180,000 clones, just under 80% of them seen only once. The sample originates from a study of cytomegalovirus exposure and HLA in healthy donors. Study-wide results and limits: An analysis was carried out at a later point. It showed that HLA-associated TCR beta chains were more clonally expanded than equally common non-associated chains. Altogether, 150 or so TCR beta chains were recorded as cytomegalovirus-associated. Among the sequence variants, a highly shared cluster was likely an artifact of sequencing. It was assumed in the presence/absence analyses that sequencing depth was roughly uniform across donors.

Germline V gene lookup returns CDR1 ENHRY and CDR2 SYGVKD. The CDR3 totals 13 residues. The J segment lost 4 bases and the V segment lost 6 bases, leaving 2 bases of the junction unmatched. V and J are TRBV10-3 and TRBJ1-1; 10 positions agree with TRBD1. This receptor was taken from a female donor in good health and CMV-seronegative. Sequencing input: PBMCs. CDR3 coding DNA: TGTGCCATCAGCGGACAGGGGGGCACTGAAGCTTTCTTT. Translation gives CAISGQGGTEAFF.